The 15 T cell receptor beta chains listed next were all sequenced from one sample in a study of blood T cells in healthy people across ages. A sample-barcoded 5' primer and a J-beta primer mix were used in a second PCR of roughly 7 to 11 cycles. Via MiXCR, TCRdb re-called the 5' RACE reads, giving one row per CDR3 protein. The sample records 1.5 million to 2 million distinct CDR3 sequences, around 50% being singletons. Sequencing was performed on blood. All receptors derive from a woman aged 40 to 50 in good health.

The rearrangement joins TRBV6-5 to TRBJ2-3; 10 bases align to TRBD1. Trimming at V came to 2 bases and at J to 1 base, leaving 6 bases not matched to a gene. The CDR3 is 17 amino acids. The germline V gene encodes CDR1 MNHEY and CDR2 SVGAGI. The CDR3 loop reads CASSYEFGTGGTDTQYF. CDR3 nucleotides: TGTGCCAGCAGTTACGAATTCGGGACAGGGGGCACAGATACGCAGTATTTT.

The chain uses TRBV20-1 and TRBJ1-2; D gene uncertain. The germline CDR1 and CDR2 sequences are DFQATT and SNEGSKA (reference sequence). The CDR3 length is 17 residues. The V gene lost 6 bases and the J gene lost 0 bases, with 23 bases spanning the gap. CDR3: CSAPMGIGAVSNYGYTF. CDR3 nucleotide sequence: TGCAGTGCCCCCATGGGTATTGGCGCAGTTTCTAACTATGGCTACACCTTC.

V and J are TRBV19 and TRBJ2-1; tentatively, D is TRBD1 (6 bases). CDR3 length equals 13 residues. V lost 6 bases and J 5 bases, leaving 11 bases between the germline ends. The V gene's germline CDR1 is LNHDA and CDR2 SQIVND (reference sequence). In DNA form, the CDR3 reads TGTGCCAGTAGGAAAGGACAGAACAATGAGCAGTTCTTC. Its translation: CASRKGQNNEQFF.

This chain links TRBV20-1 with TRBJ1-2, with TRBD1 identical over 7 bases. This CDR3 has 14 amino acids. V lost 0 bases and J lost 5; bases outside the gene matches: 6. Germline CDR1 is DFQATT and CDR2 is SNEGSKA (reference sequence). As DNA, the CDR3 is TGCAGTGCTAGAGATAGGGCCAGGGGGTATGGCTACACCTTC. Protein sequence: CSARDRARGYGYTF.

The J gene is TRBJ1-2, the V gene TRBV28, with D possibly being TRBD1 (5 bases). This CDR3 spans 15 amino acids. V lost 3 bases, J lost 8 bases, and 19 bases lay in between. From germline, CDR1 is MDHEN and CDR2 SYDVKM. The CDR3 region has the DNA TGTGCCAGCAGTTTTTCCCCCGGGGCCGTATTGGGCTACACCTTC. Amino acids: CASSFSPGAVLGYTF.

This clonotype was counted a few times. The chain is built from TRBV5-1 and TRBJ2-1, with 8 nucleotides matching TRBD2. CDR1 is SGHRS and CDR2 is YFSETQ in the germline V gene. The CDR3 contains 14 residues. The J segment lost 5 bases and the V segment lost 1 base, leaving 2 bases of the junction unmatched. CDR3 in DNA: TGCGCCAGCAGCTTGACTAGCGGCAACAATGAGCAGTTCTTC. Its protein is CASSLTSGNNEQFF.

V gene TRBV2 combines with J gene TRBJ2-7; a possible D gene is TRBD1 (6 bases). The CDR3 extends over 14 amino acids. The germline V and J ends were trimmed by 7 bases and 3 bases, with 16 bases remaining between them. Germline assignment: CDR1 SNHLY and CDR2 FYNNEI. The CDR3 sequence: CASTDRLEDYEQYF. CDR3 DNA: TGTGCCAGCACAGACAGGTTGGAGGACTACGAGCAGTACTTC.

The genes are TRBV7-2 and TRBJ2-4; 9 positions match TRBD2. CDR1 is SGHTA and CDR2 is FQGNSA in the germline V gene. This CDR3 is 15 amino acids long. Trimming cost V 5 bases and J 8 bases; bases outside gene matches: 10. CDR3 sequence reads: CASSPPGLAWDIQYF. The CDR3 DNA follows: TGTGCCAGCAGCCCGCCGGGACTAGCCTGGGACATTCAGTACTTC.

The table lists this clonotype with a few counts. The V gene is TRBV12-3 or TRBV12-4, the J gene TRBJ2-3; TRBD1 agrees at 7 bases. J gave up 4 bases and V 4 bases, and 8 bases lay outside the gene matches. CDR3 length: 15 residues. The CDR3 reads CASSSTGRGADTQYF. The CDR3 nucleotides are TGTGCCAGCAGTTCGACAGGGAGAGGAGCAGATACGCAGTATTTT.

The V and J genes are TRBV28 and TRBJ1-3, with D hard to call. The germline V and J ends were trimmed by 7 bases and 0 bases, with 16 bases remaining between them. This CDR3 is 16 amino acids long. In germline, CDR1 is MDHEN, CDR2 SYDVKM. The CDR3, as DNA: TGTGCCAGCATTACTAGGCTCAGGAGCTCTGGAAACACCATATATTTT. Amino acid sequence: CASITRLRSSGNTIYF.

The gene calls are TRBV20-1 and TRBJ1-1, with TRBD1 as a possible D gene (6 bases). Between the trimmed V and J ends, which lost 6 bases and 1 base, there was a span of 12 bases. In germline, CDR1 is DFQATT, CDR2 SNEGSKA (reference sequence). The CDR3 extends over 13 amino acids. The CDR3 reads CSAASTGNTEAFF. In DNA, the CDR3 is TGCAGTGCCGCATCGACAGGGAACACTGAAGCTTTCTTT.

Only one count was recorded for this clonotype. The rearrangement joins TRBV5-5 to TRBJ1-2, with D possibly TRBD1 on 6 matching bases. CDR1 is SGHKS, CDR2 YYEKEE, per germline (reference sequence). The CDR3 is made up of 14 amino acids. Trimming shortened V by 4 bases and J by 7 bases, and 17 bases separated the two germline ends. Here the CDR3 DNA reads TGTGCCAGCAGCCCGGAACAGGGTTTAGGTGGCTACACCTTC. Amino acid sequence: CASSPEQGLGGYTF.

This chain uses TRBV10-3 with TRBJ1-5, with no clear D. CDR1 and CDR2 (germline): ENHRY, SYGVKD. This CDR3 spans 15 amino acids. Trimming cost V 6 bases and J 2 bases, with 14 bases left between them. CDR3 coding DNA: TGTGCCATCAGAGCGGGCCTCGGGGGCAATCAGCCCCAGCATTTT. This sequence encodes CAIRAGLGGNQPQHF.

This clonotype turned up a few times. The gene calls are TRBV6-2 or TRBV6-3 and TRBJ2-5; TRBD2 aligns across 8 bases. Trimming took 7 bases from V and 2 from J; bases not matched to a gene: 6. Germline values: CDR1 MNHEY, CDR2 SVGEGT. The CDR3 is 14 amino acids. CDR3 DNA sequence: TGTGCCAGCATGCCCCGGGGGGGACAAGAGACCCAGTACTTC. The encoded protein is CASMPRGGQETQYF.

This clonotype was seen only a few times. The CDR3 here is CASSLETGNTGELFF. DNA of the CDR3: TGTGCCAGCAGCTTAGAGACAGGCAACACCGGGGAGCTGTTTTTT. This chain joins TRBV13 and TRBJ2-2, with D possibly TRBD1 on 6 matching bases. Germline lookup yields CDR1 PRHDT and CDR2 FYEKMQ (reference sequence). This CDR3 is 15 amino acids long. V was clipped by 1 base and J by 2 bases, with 8 bases between them.